The 31 T cell receptor beta chains below all came from one sample that was sequenced in a study of T cells in Graves' hyperthyroidism and ophthalmopathy. Amplified regions were TCR beta CDR3 sequences from RNA transcripts. In the first-round RT-PCR of the TCR CDR3, the HTBI primer set was used. TCRdb itself ran the multiplex PCR reads through MiXCR, one entry per CDR3 protein. The sample records about 600,000 distinct CDR3 sequences, about 14% being singletons. Material for sequencing was blood. These receptors originate from a woman aged 45-65 years with Graves' ophthalmopathy.

This clonotype has at least ten counts. The chain recombines TRBV24-1 with TRBJ1-1; D gene uncertain. Germline-derived CDR1 and CDR2 are KGHDR and SFDVKD. The CDR3 spans 13 residues. V lost 4 bases and J lost 5, with 10 bases in between. CDR3 protein: CATSEVGRTEAFF. The CDR3 coding sequence is TGTGCCACCAGTGAGGTGGGGAGGACTGAAGCTTTCTTT.

In this sample, this clonotype turned up many times. The chain employs TRBV6-8 and TRBJ2-7; 8 bases agree with TRBD2. Germline trimming cut 4 bases from V and 3 bases from J; bases unmatched to any gene: 8. This CDR3 is built from 15 residues. The germline gives CDR1 MNHGY, CDR2 SAAAGT. CDR3 region: CASSSLAGPDYEQYF. The CDR3 DNA is TGTGCCAGCAGTTCCCTAGCGGGCCCAGACTACGAGCAGTACTTC.

This clonotype was detected ten times or more. The chain joins TRBV18 to TRBJ2-3, with TRBD2 identical over 8 bases. V lost 2 bases, J lost 7 bases, and 8 bases stayed unmatched. Germline V gene sequence: CDR1 KGHSH, CDR2 LQKENI. The length of the CDR3 is 15 residues. Here the CDR3 DNA reads TGTGCCAGCTCACCAAGGGGACTAGTAGGAAATACGCAGTATTTT. This gives the protein CASSPRGLVGNTQYF.

This clonotype occurred a few times. The CDR3 loop reads CASRLRGADTQYF. CDR3 bases: TGTGCCAGTAGGCTGCGAGGCGCAGATACGCAGTATTTT. The rearrangement uses TRBV19 and TRBJ2-3; unclear D gene. The V end lost 6 bases, the J end lost 4 bases, and 11 bases lay between the germline ends. This CDR3 is built from 13 residues. Looked up from germline, CDR1 is LNHDA and CDR2 is SQIVND (reference sequence). The variable domain in full, completed from reference TRBV19 and TRBJ2-3, reads DGGITQSPKYLFRKEGQNVTLSCEQNLNHDAMYWYRQDPGQGLRLIYYSQIVNDFQKGDIAEGYSVSREKKESFPLTVTSAQKNPTAFYLCASRLRGADTQYFGPGTRLTVL.

This clonotype was seen at least ten times. The chain uses TRBV7-9 and TRBJ2-7; 8 positions agree with TRBD1. Germline-derived CDR1 and CDR2 are SEHNR and FQNEAQ (reference sequence). The CDR3 loop spans 15 amino acids. The ends lost 1 base at V and 3 bases at J; junction bases unmatched: 5. DNA for the CDR3: TGTGCCAGCAGCTTAGGTCAGGGGGCAAACTACGAGCAGTACTTC. This translates into CASSLGQGANYEQYF.

This clonotype was counted many times. V and J are TRBV29-1 and TRBJ2-3; 9 bases map to TRBD1. The V gene's germline CDR1 is SQVTM and CDR2 ANQGSEA. Trimming took 3 bases from V and 8 from J; bases not matched to a gene: 9. This CDR3 comprises 14 residues. The CDR3 reads CSVDRDRDVVTQYF. DNA of the CDR3: TGCAGCGTTGACCGGGACAGGGATGTTGTTACGCAGTATTTT.

This sequence joins TRBV18 and TRBJ1-6; D is unclear. Germline CDR1 is KGHSH and CDR2 is LQKENI. This CDR3 has 12 residues. Trimming took 2 bases from V and 7 from J, leaving 3 bases between them. The CDR3 bases are TGTGCCAGCTCACCAGGAAATTCACCCCTCCACTTT. As protein: CASSPGNSPLHF.

In this sample, this clonotype turned up many times. The rearrangement uses TRBV19 and TRBJ1-1; D is uncertain. CDR3 length: 11 residues. The V end was cut by 6 bases, the J end by 7 bases, with 9 bases between. Per germline, CDR1 LNHDA and CDR2 SQIVND (reference sequence). CDR3 loop: CASSRSNEAFF. CDR3 nucleotide sequence: TGTGCCAGTAGCCGGTCGAATGAAGCTTTCTTT.

The V gene is TRBV28, the J gene TRBJ2-7; D gene ambiguous. V lost 5 bases, J lost 2 bases, and 19 bases lay in between. The CDR3 spans 16 residues. The germline CDR1 and CDR2 sequences are MDHEN and SYDVKM. The CDR3 loop reads CASSTSWAVIAYEQYF. CDR3 nucleotide sequence: TGTGCCAGCAGTACCTCGTGGGCAGTGATAGCCTACGAGCAGTACTTC.

This clonotype was detected ten times or more. V is TRBV11-3 and J is TRBJ2-7; the match to TRBD1 covers 9 bases. The J segment lost 6 bases and the V segment lost 5 bases, leaving 8 bases of the junction unmatched. The CDR3 has 14 residues. Germline V lookup: CDR1 SGHNT, CDR2 YENEEA. The CDR3 sequence: CASSRRTGAGEQYF. The CDR3 DNA sequence: TGTGCCAGCAGCAGGCGGACAGGGGCGGGCGAGCAGTACTTC.

This clonotype has just a few counts. CDR3 protein: CASSAPGLASYNEQFF. CDR3 DNA: TGTGCCAGCAGCGCCCCGGGACTAGCGTCATACAATGAGCAGTTCTTC. This rearrangement joins TRBV7-9 to TRBJ2-1; 10 bases fit TRBD2. The length of the CDR3 is 16 residues. The junction had 8 bases not matched to a gene; V was cut back by 5 bases and J by 4 bases. Germline V lookup: CDR1 SEHNR, CDR2 FQNEAQ (reference sequence).

This clonotype was found many times. This rearrangement joins TRBV28 to TRBJ2-5, with TRBD1 matching 8 bases. V lost 5 bases to trimming and J lost 1 base; unmatched junction nucleotides: 6. Germline-derived CDR1 and CDR2 are MDHEN and SYDVKM. This CDR3 has 15 residues. CDR3: CASSGDRGRQETQYF. CDR3 coding DNA: TGTGCCAGCAGTGGTGACAGGGGTCGCCAAGAGACCCAGTACTTC.

A few counts support this clonotype. V and J are TRBV3-1 and TRBJ1-2; D unresolved. V was trimmed by 0 bases and J by 4 bases, leaving 12 bases between them. Germline V lookup: CDR1 LGHDT, CDR2 YNNKEL (reference sequence). The CDR3 loop spans 15 amino acids. CDR3 DNA: TGTGCCAGCAGCCAAGATTTAACGTTACCCTATGGCTACACCTTC. It yields the protein CASSQDLTLPYGYTF.

The table lists this clonotype with a few counts. The rearrangement uses TRBV30 and TRBJ2-2, with 8 bases aligning to TRBD1. This CDR3 has 15 amino acids. The V gene end was trimmed by 5 bases and the J gene end by 5 bases; junction bases not matched to a gene: 10. Germline V gives CDR1 GTSNPN, CDR2 SVGIG (reference sequence). The chain's CDR3 is CAWEGTGGRTGELFF. The CDR3 DNA reads as TGTGCCTGGGAGGGGACAGGTGGACGAACCGGGGAGCTGTTTTTT.

This clonotype was counted many times. V is TRBV20-1 and J is TRBJ2-3, with D perhaps matching TRBD2 (6 bases). Trimming removed 4 bases from V and 1 base from J, with 12 bases in between. Germline V gene data show CDR1 as DFQATT and CDR2 as SNEGSKA (reference sequence). The CDR3 is 14 amino acids. CDR3 nucleotides: TGCAGTGCTATTAGCGGAGATCGCACAGATACGCAGTATTTT. Protein sequence: CSAISGDRTDTQYF.

The chain has TRBV10-3 and TRBJ1-5; the D gene is possibly TRBD1 (5 bases). Germline CDR1 reads ENHRY; CDR2 reads SYGVKD. Trimming removed 2 bases from V and 1 base from J, with 6 bases in between. The CDR3 has 14 residues. CDR3 in amino acids: CAISERGSNQPQHF. DNA for the CDR3: TGTGCCATCAGTGAGAGGGGCAGCAATCAGCCCCAGCATTTT.

The chain carries TRBV5-6 and TRBJ2-4; either TRBD1 or TRBD2 may fit D (6 bases each). V was shortened by 1 base and J by 3 bases, with 14 bases between the two germline ends. The CDR3 contains 16 residues. Germline loops: CDR1 SGHDT, CDR2 YYEEEE. CDR3 coding DNA: TGTGCCAGCAGCTTGAAGGGGGGCTTGGACAAAAACATTCAGTACTTC. Translating gives CASSLKGGLDKNIQYF.

This clonotype was detected only a few times. The rearrangement joins TRBV4-1 to TRBJ2-7; 7 nucleotides match TRBD1. V lost 0 bases to trimming and J lost 2 bases; unmatched junction nucleotides: 4. Germline V gives CDR1 MGHRA, CDR2 YSYEKL. The CDR3 sequence is 15 residues long. The CDR3 sequence is CASSQEVGTAYEQYF. The CDR3 DNA follows: TGCGCCAGCAGCCAAGAGGTAGGGACAGCCTACGAGCAGTACTTC.

J is TRBJ1-6 and V is TRBV20-1; TRBD1 might be the D (6 bases). The CDR3 runs 13 residues. V was shortened by 1 base and J by 8 bases, with 9 bases between the two germline ends. The germline V gene encodes CDR1 DFQATT and CDR2 SNEGSKA (reference sequence). CDR3 in DNA: TGCAGTGCTAGAGGGACAGCTTATTCACCCCTCCACTTT. It is translated as CSARGTAYSPLHF.

The gene calls are TRBV12-3 or TRBV12-4 and TRBJ2-2, with 7 bases fitting TRBD1. V dropped 4 bases and J dropped 4; count of bases not matched to a gene: 15. This CDR3 comprises 18 residues. The CDR3 is CASSYRGVGTNPTGELFF. Here the CDR3 DNA reads TGTGCCAGCAGTTACAGGGGAGTAGGAACTAATCCCACCGGGGAGCTGTTTTTT.

This clonotype was recorded many times. The chain combines TRBV5-1 with TRBJ2-1, with 14 bases fitting TRBD2. The CDR3 runs 16 residues. Germline-derived CDR1 and CDR2 are SGHRS and YFSETQ. Trimming removed 3 bases from V and 3 bases from J; junction bases left unmatched: 2. The CDR3, as DNA: TGCGCCAGCAGCTGGGGACTAGCGGGAGTCTACAATGAGCAGTTCTTC. This sequence encodes CASSWGLAGVYNEQFF. The whole variable domain, remainder taken from reference TRBV5-1 and TRBJ2-1, is KAGVTQTPRYLIKTRGQQVTLSCSPISGHRSVSWYQQTPGQGLQFLFEYFSETQRNKGNFPGRFSGRQFSNSRSEMNVSTLELGDSALYLCASSWGLAGVYNEQFFGPGTRLTVL.

The chain is built from TRBV7-2 and TRBJ1-1; D is perhaps TRBD1 (5 bases). The V gene lost 4 bases and the J gene lost 10 bases, with 13 bases spanning the gap. CDR3 length: 12 residues. Germline CDR1 is SGHTA and CDR2 is FQGNSA. Here the CDR3 DNA reads TGTGCCAGCAGCTCCGGGACGGGCGCAGCTTTCTTT. Its protein is CASSSGTGAAFF.

Of note for this clonotype: A single base separates this from a much larger clone, so it may be a read error. The rearrangement uses TRBV2 and TRBJ2-1; 13 bases fit TRBD2. V was clipped by 5 bases and J by 4 bases; unmatched bases: 26. Germline assignment: CDR1 SNHLY and CDR2 FYNNEI. The CDR3 consists of 23 residues. The CDR3 DNA sequence: TGTGCCAGCAGTATACATACCGCTTTCGGACTAGCGGGAGTTCATGGTCTTTACAATGAGCAGTTCTTC. Translated, it gives CASSIHTAFGLAGVHGLYNEQFF.

The chain has TRBV6-1 and TRBJ1-5, with D tentatively TRBD1 (5 bases). V lost 8 bases, J lost 3 bases, and 8 bases lay in between. This CDR3 spans 12 amino acids. Germline loops: CDR1 MNHNS, CDR2 SASEGT. This CDR3 is CASGHANQPQHF. The CDR3 region has the DNA TGTGCCAGCGGACACGCCAATCAGCCCCAGCATTTT.

This clonotype came up many times. The V call is TRBV7-3, the J call TRBJ2-2; perhaps D is TRBD1 or TRBD2 (5 bases each). This CDR3 has 15 residues. V dropped 2 bases and J dropped 5 bases, with 12 bases sitting between them. CDR1 is SGHTA, CDR2 FQGTGA, per germline. Here the CDR3 reads CASSLGQGRTGELFF. The CDR3 coding sequence is TGTGCCAGCAGCTTAGGGCAGGGACGGACCGGGGAGCTGTTTTTT.

This clonotype was seen repeatedly, ten times or more. The chain's CDR3 is CASTGTARSTDTQYF. The DNA of the CDR3 is TGTGCCAGCACCGGGACGGCGAGGAGCACAGATACGCAGTATTTT. The rearrangement uses TRBV7-9 and TRBJ2-3, with D tentatively TRBD1 or TRBD2 (5 bases each). The CDR3 has 15 residues. CDR1 is SEHNR and CDR2 is FQNEAQ in the germline V gene (reference sequence). V was clipped by 7 bases and J by 0 bases, with 14 bases between them.

This clonotype was observed a handful of times. V and J are TRBV12-3 or TRBV12-4 and TRBJ1-1; D call uncertain. The CDR3 is made up of 15 amino acids. V lost 1 base, J lost 1 base, and 10 bases lay in between. The CDR3 DNA reads as TGTGCCAGCAGTTTAGAAACGGTGACGAACACTGAAGCTTTCTTT. As protein: CASSLETVTNTEAFF.

There are many counts of this clonotype. The chain employs TRBV24-1 and TRBJ1-2; perhaps TRBD1 as D (5 bases). CDR3 length: 16 residues. Trimming took 3 bases from V and 1 from J, leaving 14 bases between them. CDR1 is KGHDR and CDR2 is SFDVKD in the germline V gene. CDR3 in DNA: TGTGCCACCAGTGATCCATCTAGGGGCCGTAACTATGGCTACACCTTC. This encodes CATSDPSRGRNYGYTF.

This clonotype has more than one count but fewer than ten. The chain couples TRBV6-1 to TRBJ2-7, with 11 positions matching TRBD2. In germline, CDR1 is MNHNS, CDR2 SASEGT. Trimming cost V 6 bases and J 5 bases; bases outside gene matches: 6. The length of the CDR3 is 14 residues. The DNA of the CDR3 is TGTGCCAGCAGCAAGACTAGCGGGGCTGACGAGCAGTACTTC. It codes for CASSKTSGADEQYF.

This clonotype was seen repeatedly, ten times or more. The V gene is TRBV20-1, the J gene TRBJ2-3, with 9 nucleotides matching TRBD2. The CDR3 sequence is 14 residues long. Per the germline V gene, CDR1 is DFQATT and CDR2 is SNEGSKA (reference sequence). V was pared by 6 bases and J by 0 bases, with 4 bases of the junction left unmatched. The chain's CDR3 is CSADTSGSTDTQYF. The CDR3, as DNA: TGCAGTGCGGACACTAGCGGGAGCACAGATACGCAGTATTTT.

The sample holds many counts of this clonotype. The chain couples TRBV7-2 to TRBJ2-7; 13 bases line up with TRBD2. V was pared by 5 bases and J by 6 bases, with 13 bases of the junction left unmatched. The germline V gene has CDR1 SGHTA and CDR2 FQGNSA. The CDR3 consists of 17 residues. CDR3 protein: CASSPPPGGLAGVEQYF. The CDR3, as DNA: TGTGCCAGCAGCCCCCCCCCGGGCGGACTAGCGGGAGTCGAGCAGTACTTC. Together with reference TRBV7-2 and TRBJ2-7, the CDR3 gives the full variable domain: GAGVSQSPSNKVTEKGKDVELRCDPISGHTALYWYRQSLGQGLEFLIYFQGNSAPDKSGLPSDRFSAERTGGSVSTLTIQRTQQEDSAVYLCASSPPPGGLAGVEQYFGPGTRLTVT.